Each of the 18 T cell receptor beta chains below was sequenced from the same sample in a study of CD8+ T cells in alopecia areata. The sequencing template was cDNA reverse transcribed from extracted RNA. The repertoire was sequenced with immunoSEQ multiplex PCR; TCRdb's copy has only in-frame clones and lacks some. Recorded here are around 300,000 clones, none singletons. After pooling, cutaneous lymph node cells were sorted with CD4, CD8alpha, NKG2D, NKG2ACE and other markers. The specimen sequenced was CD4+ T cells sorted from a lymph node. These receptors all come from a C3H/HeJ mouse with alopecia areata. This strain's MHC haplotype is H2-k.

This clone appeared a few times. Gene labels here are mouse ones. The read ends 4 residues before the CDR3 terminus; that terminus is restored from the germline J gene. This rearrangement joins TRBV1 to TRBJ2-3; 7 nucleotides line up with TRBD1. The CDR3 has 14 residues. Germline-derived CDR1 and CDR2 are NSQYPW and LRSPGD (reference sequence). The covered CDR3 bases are TGCACCTGCAGTGACAGGGGAGGGGAAGAA. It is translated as CTCSDRGGEE. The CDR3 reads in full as CTCSDRGGEETLYF. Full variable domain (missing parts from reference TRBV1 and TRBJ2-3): VTLLEQNPRWRLVPRGQAVNLRCILKNSQYPWMSWYQQDLQKQLQWLFTLRSPGDKEVKSLPGADYLATRVTDTELRLQVANMSQGRTLYCTCSDRGGEETLYFGSGTRLTVL.

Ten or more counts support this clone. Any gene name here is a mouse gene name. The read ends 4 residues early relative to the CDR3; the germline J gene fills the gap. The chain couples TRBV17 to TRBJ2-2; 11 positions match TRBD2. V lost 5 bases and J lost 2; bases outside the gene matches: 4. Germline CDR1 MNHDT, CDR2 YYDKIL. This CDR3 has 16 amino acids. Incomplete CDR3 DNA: TGTGCTAGCAGTGGGGACTGGGGGTATAACACCGGG. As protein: CASSGDWGYNTG. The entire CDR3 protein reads CASSGDWGYNTGQLYF.

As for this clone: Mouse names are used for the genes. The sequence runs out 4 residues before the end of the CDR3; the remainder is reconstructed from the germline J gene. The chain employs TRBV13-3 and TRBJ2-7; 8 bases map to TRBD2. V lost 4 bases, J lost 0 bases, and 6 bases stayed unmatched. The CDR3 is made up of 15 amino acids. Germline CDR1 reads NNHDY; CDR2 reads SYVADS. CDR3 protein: CASSWTGILSYEQYF. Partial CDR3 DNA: TGTGCCAGCAGTTGGACTGGGATTCTCTCCTAT.

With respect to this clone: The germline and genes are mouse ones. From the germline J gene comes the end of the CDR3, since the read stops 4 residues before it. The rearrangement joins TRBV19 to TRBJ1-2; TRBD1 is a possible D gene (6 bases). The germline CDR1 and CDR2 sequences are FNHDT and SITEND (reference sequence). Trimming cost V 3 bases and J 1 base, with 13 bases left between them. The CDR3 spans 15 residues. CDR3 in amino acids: CASSRLRDKNSDYTF. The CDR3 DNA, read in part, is TGTGCCAGCAGTAGACTCCGGGACAAAAACTCC.

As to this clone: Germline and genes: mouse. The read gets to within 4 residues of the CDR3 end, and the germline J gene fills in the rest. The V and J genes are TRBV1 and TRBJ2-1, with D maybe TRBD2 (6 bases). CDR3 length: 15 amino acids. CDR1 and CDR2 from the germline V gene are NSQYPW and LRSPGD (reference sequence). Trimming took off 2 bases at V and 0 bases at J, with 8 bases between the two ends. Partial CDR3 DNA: TGCACCTGCAGTGCAAAGACTGGTAACTATGCT. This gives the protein CTCSAKTGNYA. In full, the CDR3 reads CTCSAKTGNYAEQFF.

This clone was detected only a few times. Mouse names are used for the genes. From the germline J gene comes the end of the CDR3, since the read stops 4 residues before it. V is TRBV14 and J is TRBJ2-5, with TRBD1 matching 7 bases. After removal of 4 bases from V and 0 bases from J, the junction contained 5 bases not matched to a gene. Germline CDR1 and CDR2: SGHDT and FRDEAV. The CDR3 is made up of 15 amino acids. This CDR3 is CASSTGEGNQDTQYF. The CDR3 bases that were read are TGTGCCAGCAGTACAGGGGAGGGGAACCAAGAC.

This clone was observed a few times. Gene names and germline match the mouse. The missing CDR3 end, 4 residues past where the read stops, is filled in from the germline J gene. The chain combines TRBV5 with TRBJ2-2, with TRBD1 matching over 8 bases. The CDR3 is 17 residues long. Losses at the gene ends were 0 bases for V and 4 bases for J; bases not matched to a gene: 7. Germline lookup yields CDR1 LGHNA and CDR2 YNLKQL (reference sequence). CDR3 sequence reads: CASSQDLRGRGTGQLYF. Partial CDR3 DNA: TGTGCCAGCAGCCAAGATCTCAGGGGGCGAGGCACCGGG.

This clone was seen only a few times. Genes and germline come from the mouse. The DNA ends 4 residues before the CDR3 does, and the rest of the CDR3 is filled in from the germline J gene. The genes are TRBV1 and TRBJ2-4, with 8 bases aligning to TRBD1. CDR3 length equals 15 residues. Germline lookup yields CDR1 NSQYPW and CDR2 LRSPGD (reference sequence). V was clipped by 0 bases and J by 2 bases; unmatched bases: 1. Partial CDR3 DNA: TGCACCTGCAGTGCAGATCAGGGGGCTCAAAAC. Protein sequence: CTCSADQGAQN. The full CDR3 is CTCSADQGAQNTLYF.

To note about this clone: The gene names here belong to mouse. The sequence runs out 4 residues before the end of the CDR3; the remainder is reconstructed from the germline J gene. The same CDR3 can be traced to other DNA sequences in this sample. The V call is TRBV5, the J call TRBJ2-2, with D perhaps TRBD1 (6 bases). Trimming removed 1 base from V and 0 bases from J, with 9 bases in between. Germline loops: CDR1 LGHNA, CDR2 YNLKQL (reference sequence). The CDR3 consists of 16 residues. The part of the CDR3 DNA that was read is TGTGCCAGCAGCCAAGCCGGGACAACAAACACCGGG. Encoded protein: CASSQAGTTNTG. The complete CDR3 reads CASSQAGTTNTGQLYF.

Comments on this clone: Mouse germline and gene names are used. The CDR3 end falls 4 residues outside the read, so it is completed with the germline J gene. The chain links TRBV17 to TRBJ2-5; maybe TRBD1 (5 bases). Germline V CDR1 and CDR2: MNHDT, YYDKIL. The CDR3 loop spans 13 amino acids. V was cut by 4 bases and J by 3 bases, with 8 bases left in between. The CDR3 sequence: CASSKGSQDTQYF. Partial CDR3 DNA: TGTGCTAGCAGTAAGGGGTCTCAAGAC.

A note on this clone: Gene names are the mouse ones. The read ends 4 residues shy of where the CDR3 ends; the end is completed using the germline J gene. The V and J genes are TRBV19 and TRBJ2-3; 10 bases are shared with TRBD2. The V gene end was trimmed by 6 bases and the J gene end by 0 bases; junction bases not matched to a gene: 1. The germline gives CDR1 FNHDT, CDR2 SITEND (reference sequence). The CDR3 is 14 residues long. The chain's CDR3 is CASTGGASAETLYF. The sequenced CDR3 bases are TGTGCCAGCACTGGGGGGGCTAGTGCAGAA.

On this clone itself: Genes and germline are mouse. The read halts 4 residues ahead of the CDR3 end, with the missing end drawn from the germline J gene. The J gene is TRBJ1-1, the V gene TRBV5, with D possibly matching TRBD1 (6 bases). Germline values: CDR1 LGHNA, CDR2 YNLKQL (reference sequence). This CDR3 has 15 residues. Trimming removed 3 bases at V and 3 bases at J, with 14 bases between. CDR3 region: CASSQLPGQHTEVFF. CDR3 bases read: TGTGCCAGCAGCCAGCTACCGGGACAACACACA.

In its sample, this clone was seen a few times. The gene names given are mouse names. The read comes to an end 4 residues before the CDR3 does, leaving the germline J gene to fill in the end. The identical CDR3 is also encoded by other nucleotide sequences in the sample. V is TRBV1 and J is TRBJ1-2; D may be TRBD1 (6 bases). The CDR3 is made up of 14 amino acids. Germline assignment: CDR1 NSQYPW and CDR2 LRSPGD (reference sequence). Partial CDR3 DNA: TGCACCTGCAGTGCAGACAGGGGAGGGTCC. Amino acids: CTCSADRGGS. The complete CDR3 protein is CTCSADRGGSDYTF.

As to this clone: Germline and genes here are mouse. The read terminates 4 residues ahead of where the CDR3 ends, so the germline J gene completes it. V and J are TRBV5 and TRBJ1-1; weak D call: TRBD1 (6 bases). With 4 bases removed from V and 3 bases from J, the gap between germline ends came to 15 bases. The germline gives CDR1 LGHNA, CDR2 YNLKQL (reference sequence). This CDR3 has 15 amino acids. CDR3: CASSPRGGSHTEVFF. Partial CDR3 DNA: TGTGCCAGCAGCCCGAGAGGGGGATCGCACACA.

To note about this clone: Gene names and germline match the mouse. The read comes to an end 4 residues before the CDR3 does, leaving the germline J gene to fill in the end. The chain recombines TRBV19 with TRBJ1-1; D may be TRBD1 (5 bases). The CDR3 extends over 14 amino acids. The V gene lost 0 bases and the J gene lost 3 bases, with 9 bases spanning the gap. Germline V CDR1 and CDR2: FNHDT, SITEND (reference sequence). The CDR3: CASSIAGIDTEVFF. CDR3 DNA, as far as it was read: TGTGCCAGCAGTATAGCAGGGATTGACACA. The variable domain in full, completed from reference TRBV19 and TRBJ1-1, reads GGIITQTPKFLIGQEGQKLTLKCQQNFNHDTMYWYRQDSGKGLRLIYYSITENDLQKGDLSEGYDASREKKSSFSLTVTSAQKNEMAVFLCASSIAGIDTEVFFGKGTRLTVV.

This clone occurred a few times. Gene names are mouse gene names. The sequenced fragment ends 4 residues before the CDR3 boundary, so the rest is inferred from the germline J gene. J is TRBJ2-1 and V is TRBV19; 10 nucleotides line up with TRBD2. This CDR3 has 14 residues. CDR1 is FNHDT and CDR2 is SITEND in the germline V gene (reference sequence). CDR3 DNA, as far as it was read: TGTGCCAGCAGTCTCCCGGGACTGGGGGCT. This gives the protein CASSLPGLGA. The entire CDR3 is CASSLPGLGAEQFF. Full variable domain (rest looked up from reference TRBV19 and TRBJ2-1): GGIITQTPKFLIGQEGQKLTLKCQQNFNHDTMYWYRQDSGKGLRLIYYSITENDLQKGDLSEGYDASREKKSSFSLTVTSAQKNEMAVFLCASSLPGLGAEQFFGPGTRLTVL.

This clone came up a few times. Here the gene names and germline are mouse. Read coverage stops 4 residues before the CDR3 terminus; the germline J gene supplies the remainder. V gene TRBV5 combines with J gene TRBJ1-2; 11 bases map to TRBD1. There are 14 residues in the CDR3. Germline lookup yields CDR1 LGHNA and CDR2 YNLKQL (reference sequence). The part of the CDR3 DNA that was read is TGTGCCAGCAGCCTACCGGGACAGGGGGCC. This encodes CASSLPGQGA. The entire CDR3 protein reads CASSLPGQGADYTF.

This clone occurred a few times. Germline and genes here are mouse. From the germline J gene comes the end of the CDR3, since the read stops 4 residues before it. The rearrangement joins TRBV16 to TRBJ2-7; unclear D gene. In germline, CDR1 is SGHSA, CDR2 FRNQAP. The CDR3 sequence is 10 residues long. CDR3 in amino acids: CASSPYEQYF. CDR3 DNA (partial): TGTGCAAGCAGCCCATAT.